The sample holds a few counts of the clone carrying this T cell receptor beta chain. As yet, its antigen is unknown. The sample originates from a study of CD8+ T cells in alopecia areata. The study's findings and limits: Expanded CD8+ clones among the top 100, and scalp clonality, were significantly decreased by tofacitinib. Persistence in scalp and blood during tofacitinib was observed for many expanded lesional clones.

Sequencing used cDNA as its template, made by extracting RNA and reverse transcribing it. Repertoires were generated with immunoSEQ multiplex PCR, while TCRdb's copy carries only in-frame clones and drops some. Here the sample spans 200,000 or so clones, roughly two fifths being singletons. The ends lost 0 bases at V and 6 bases at J; junction bases unmatched: 6. This CDR3 spans 16 amino acids. Germline CDR1 KGHSH, CDR2 LQKENI. Treatment of the sample: oral pan-JAK inhibitor, 5-10 mg twice daily. Patients with alopecia areata provided lesional scalp punch biopsies as well as peripheral blood. T lymphocytes (CD4+ and CD8+) were sorted from PBMCs.

This sequence originates from a human donor with alopecia areata. The chain is built from TRBV18 and TRBJ2-3; 10 nucleotides agree with TRBD2. The sequenced sample was CD4+ T cells sorted from blood, obtained at approximately week 34, from a patient treated with tofacitinib. CDR3 region: CASSPPGAGGRDTQYF. CDR3 DNA sequence: TGTGCCAGCTCACCACCTGGAGCGGGAGGGCGCGATACGCAGTATTTT.